The 8 T cell receptor beta chains presented below share a single source sample, sequenced in a study of PD-L1 blockade in urothelial cancer. Method: immunoSEQ multiplex PCR; TCRdb's copy keeps in-frame clones and lacks some. The data show some 2,400 clones, with over 35% seen just once and about a fifth held by the top ten. The sample was tumor tissue, taken before atezolizumab (anti-PD-L1) treatment. These receptors were taken from a man aged 60 to 69 with urothelial cancer.

The V gene is TRBV6-8, the J gene TRBJ1-5; 9 nucleotides line up with TRBD1. This CDR3 contains 14 residues. Germline CDR1 reads MNHGY; CDR2 reads SAAAGT. Trimming removed 6 bases from V and 7 bases from J; junction bases left unmatched: 7. CDR3 sequence: CASRTTGGGQPQHF. CDR3 nucleotides: TGTGCCAGCAGAACGACAGGGGGTGGGCAGCCCCAGCATTTT.

Worth noting for this clone: The junction differs from germline at one of its ends, possibly a read error. J is TRBJ1-2 and V is TRBV19; a weak D match, TRBD1 (5 bases). Looked up from germline, CDR1 is LNHDA and CDR2 is SQIVND (reference sequence). The CDR3 length is 11 residues. The chain's CDR3 is CASQGWDGYTF. The CDR3 nucleotides are TGTGCCAGTCAGGGCTGGGATGGCTACACCTTT.

The count of this clone is one. This chain joins TRBV30 and TRBJ2-2; TRBD1 might be the D (7 bases). This CDR3 region has 19 residues. Between the trimmed V and J ends, which lost 1 base and 8 bases, there was a span of 29 bases. Germline values: CDR1 GTSNPN, CDR2 SVGIG (reference sequence). The CDR3 nucleotides are TGTGCCTGGAGTGCAACAACAGGGGCGTGGAGGGGTTCGATAGGGGAGCTGTTTTTT. Its translation: CAWSATTGAWRGSIGELFF.

This clone is labeled as large (0.1 to 1%). The chain employs TRBV4-1 and TRBJ2-2, with no clear D. Germline V lookup: CDR1 MGHRA, CDR2 YSYEKL. The V and J ends lost 0 bases and 4 bases respectively, with 6 bases between them. There are 14 residues in the CDR3. This CDR3 reads CASSQEWGTGELFF. The DNA for the CDR3 is TGCGCCAGCAGCCAAGAGTGGGGCACCGGGGAGCTGTTTTTT.

This clone came up a few times. The rearrangement links TRBV11-3 to TRBJ2-2, with a weak D call TRBD2 (6 bases). There are 15 residues in the CDR3. Germline loops: CDR1 SGHNT, CDR2 YENEEA. V lost 3 bases and J 1 base, leaving 9 bases between the germline ends. The chain's CDR3 is CASSLGGGNTGELFF. The CDR3 DNA sequence: TGTGCCAGCAGCTTGGGGGGAGGGAACACCGGGGAGCTGTTTTTT.

This clone is classed as medium-sized. Mismatch with germline at one junction end may stem from a read error. The chain carries TRBV7-2 and TRBJ2-7; D might be TRBD2 (6 bases). The CDR3 totals 13 residues. The germline V gene has CDR1 SGHTA and CDR2 FQGNSA. The CDR3 loop reads CACSATLGGEQYF. The CDR3, as DNA: TGTGCCTGCAGCGCGACCTTGGGGGGTGAGCAGTACTTC. The full variable domain, with the rest looked up from reference TRBV7-2 and TRBJ2-7, is GAGVSQSPSNKVTEKGKDVELRCDPISGHTALYWYRQSLGQGLEFLIYFQGNSAPDKSGLPSDRFSAERTGGSVSTLTIQRTQQEDSAVYLCACSATLGGEQYFGPGTRLTVT.

By proportion, this clone is medium-sized. The chain couples TRBV11-3 to TRBJ2-5, with a weak D call TRBD1 (6 bases). Germline CDR1 is SGHNT and CDR2 is YENEEA. The CDR3 loop spans 15 amino acids. Between the trimmed V and J ends, which lost 6 bases and 1 base, there was a span of 15 bases. CDR3 region: CASSPTGTPQETQYF. CDR3 nucleotide sequence: TGTGCCAGCAGTCCCACAGGGACCCCCCAAGAGACCCAGTACTTC.

This clone was recorded a few times. The chain is built from TRBV7-1 and TRBJ1-5; tentatively, D is TRBD1 (5 bases). TRBV7-1 is classed as an ORF, of uncertain function. With 4 bases removed from V and 4 bases from J, the gap between germline ends came to 11 bases. The CDR3 sequence is 14 residues long. CDR3 region: CASSLGAGNQPQHF. Here the CDR3 DNA reads TGTGCCAGCAGCTTAGGGGCAGGGAATCAGCCCCAGCATTTT.